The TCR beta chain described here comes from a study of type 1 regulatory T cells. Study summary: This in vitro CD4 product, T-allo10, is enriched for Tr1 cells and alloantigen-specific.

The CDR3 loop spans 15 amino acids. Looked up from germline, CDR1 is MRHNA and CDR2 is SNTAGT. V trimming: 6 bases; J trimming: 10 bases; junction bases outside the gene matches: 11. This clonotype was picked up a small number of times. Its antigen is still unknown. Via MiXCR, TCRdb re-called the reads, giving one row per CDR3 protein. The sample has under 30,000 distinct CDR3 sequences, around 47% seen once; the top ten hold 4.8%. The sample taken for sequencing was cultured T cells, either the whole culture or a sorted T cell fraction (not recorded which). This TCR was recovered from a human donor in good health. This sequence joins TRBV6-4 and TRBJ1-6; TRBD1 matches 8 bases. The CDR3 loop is CASRSTDREVSPLHF. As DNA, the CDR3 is TGTGCCAGCAGATCAACGGACAGGGAAGTATCACCCCTCCACTTT.